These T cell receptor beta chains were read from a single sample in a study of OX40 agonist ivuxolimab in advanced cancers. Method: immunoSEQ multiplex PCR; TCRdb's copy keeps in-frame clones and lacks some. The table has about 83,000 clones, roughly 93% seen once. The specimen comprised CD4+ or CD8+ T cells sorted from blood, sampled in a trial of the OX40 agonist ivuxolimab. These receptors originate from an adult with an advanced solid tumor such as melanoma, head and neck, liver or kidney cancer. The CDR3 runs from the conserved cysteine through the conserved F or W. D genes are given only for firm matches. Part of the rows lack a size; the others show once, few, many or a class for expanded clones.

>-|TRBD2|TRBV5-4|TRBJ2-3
TGTGCCAGCAGCGAGGGGGGAGCGGGGGCCCTTACAGATACGCAGTATTTT
CASSEGGAGALTDTQYF
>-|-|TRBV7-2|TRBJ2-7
TGTGCCAGCAGCTCCGCCGGGACGGCTGGCTACGAGCAGTACTTC
CASSSAGTAGYEQYF
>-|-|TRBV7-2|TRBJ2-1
TGTGCCAGCTGGGGGAGCTCCTACAATGAGCAGTTCTTC
CASWGSSYNEQFF
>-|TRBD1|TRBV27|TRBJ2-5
TGTGCCAGCAGTTTGGGACAGAGAGGAGAGACCCAGTACTTC
CASSLGQRGETQYF
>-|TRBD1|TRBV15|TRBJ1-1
TGTGCCACCAGCACACCCCGGGCAGGGGGCTTACCCACTGAAGCTTTCTTT
CATSTPRAGGLPTEAFF
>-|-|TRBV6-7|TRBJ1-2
TGTGCCAGTCGCTTGAGCTACACCTTC
CASRLSYTF
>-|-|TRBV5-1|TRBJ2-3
TGCGCCAGCAGCCCGTTAGCGTCTAGCACAGATACGCAGTATTTT
CASSPLASSTDTQYF
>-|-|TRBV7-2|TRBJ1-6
TGTGCCAGCAGCTTCTCGGTGGGGGACGGAAATTCACCCCTCCACTTT
CASSFSVGDGNSPLHF
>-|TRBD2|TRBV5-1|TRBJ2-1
TGCGCCAGCAACCTAGGACTAGCGGGTTACAATGAGCAGTTCTTC
CASNLGLAGYNEQFF
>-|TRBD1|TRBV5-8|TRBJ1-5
TGTGCCAGCAGCTTGGGACAGGGGGTCCAGCCCCAGCATTTT
CASSLGQGVQPQHF
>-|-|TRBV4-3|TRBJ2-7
TGCGCCAGCAGCCAAGATCTCAGGGTTGGGGAGCAGTACTTC
CASSQDLRVGEQYF
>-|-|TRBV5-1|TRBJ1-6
TGCGCCAGCAGCTCCGGCCGAAACGGGGATTCACCCCTCCACTTT
CASSSGRNGDSPLHF
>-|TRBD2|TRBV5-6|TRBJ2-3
TGTGCCAGCAGCCCTAGCGGGGGTTTCACAGATACGCAGTATTTT
CASSPSGGFTDTQYF
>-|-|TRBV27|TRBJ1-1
TGTGCCAGCAGTTACGGGAACACTGAAGCTTTCTTT
CASSYGNTEAFF
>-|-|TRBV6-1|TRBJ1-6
TGTGCCAGCAGTGAAGTTTTTGTGGATTCACCCCTCCACTTT
CASSEVFVDSPLHF
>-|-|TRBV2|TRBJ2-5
TGTGCCAGCACGTCGGGGTGGCAGGAGACCCAGTACTTC
CASTSGWQETQYF
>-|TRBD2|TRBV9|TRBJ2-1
TGTGCCAGCAGCGTTAGAGCGGGGAGCTCCTACAATGAGCAGTTCTTC
CASSVRAGSSYNEQFF
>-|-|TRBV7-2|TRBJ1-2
TGTGCCAGCAGCTACAAACAGGGCTATGGCTACACCTTC
CASSYKQGYGYTF
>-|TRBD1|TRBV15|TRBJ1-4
TGTGCCACCCTTCCGTCGCAGGGGGCTGAAAAACTGTTTTTT
CATLPSQGAEKLFF
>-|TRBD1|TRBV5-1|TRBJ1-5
TGCGCCAGCAGCTCGGGCCAGGGGGGGCAGCCCCAGCATTTT
CASSSGQGGQPQHF
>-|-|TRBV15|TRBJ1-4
TGTGCCACCAGCGGAAGAACTAATGAAAAACTGTTTTTT
CATSGRTNEKLFF
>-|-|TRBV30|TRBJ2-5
TGTGCCTGGAGTAAACGGGGGGAGACCCAGTACTTC
CAWSKRGETQYF
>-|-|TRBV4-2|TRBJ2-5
TGTGCCAGCAGCCACGGGTGGAGCGGTACCTCGGGAGAGACCCAGTACTTC
CASSHGWSGTSGETQYF
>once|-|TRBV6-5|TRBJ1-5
TGTGCCAGCAGTTACTCGAACCAGGGCGAAGGGCCCCAGCATTTT
CASSYSNQGEGPQHF
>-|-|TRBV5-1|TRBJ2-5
TGCGCCAGCAGCTTGGCCCTACCAGGGTTGGCAACGGAGACCCAGTACTTC
CASSLALPGLATETQYF
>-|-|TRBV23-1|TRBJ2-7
TGCGCCAGCCCTTCCGGACAGCTATACGAGCAGTACTTC
CASPSGQLYEQYF
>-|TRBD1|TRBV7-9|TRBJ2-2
TGTGCCAGCTTGGGACAGGGAAATTCCGGGGAGCTGTTTTTT
CASLGQGNSGELFF